This entry is about one T cell receptor beta chain. Per the study methods: Counts of nucleated cells, estimated from reference gene primer amplification, were obtained. Method: immunoSEQ multiplex PCR; TCRdb's copy keeps in-frame clones and lacks some. V, J and clone size are those of that table, while D and trimming were read from the DNA. The sample includes roughly 98,000 clones, approximately 86% seen only once; the top ten take roughly 10%. Trimming removed 6 bases from V and 0 bases from J, with 8 bases in between. The CDR3 is 13 residues long. CDR1 is LGHDT, CDR2 YNNKEL, per germline (reference sequence). The sample comes from a study of blood T cell repertoires in COVID-19. Overall study: COVID-19 samples, acute and convalescent, were from the United States, Italy and Spain. Sources were T cells, B-cell-depleted T cells, or PBMCs; the material itself was cDNA or gDNA.

The rearrangement uses TRBV3-1 (or the pseudogene TRBV3-2) and TRBJ2-5; D gene uncertain. This sequence was found in a man between 65 and 79 years old with active or convalescent COVID-19. Sequencing used peripheral blood. The CDR3 reads CASSLSYQETQYF. CDR3 DNA: TGTGCCAGCAGTCTTTCGTACCAAGAGACCCAGTACTTC.